Included here is one T cell receptor beta chain sequence, with context. The antigen this receptor binds is unknown. No base quality values were provided; no much bigger clone lies one nucleotide off. Another Seattle source contributed samples from volunteer blood donors who had recovered from COVID-19. Each collaborating institution followed its own protocols to collect whole blood in K2EDTA tubes. For TCRbeta analysis, collaborator samples were shipped as frozen whole blood, as isolated PBMCs, or as DNA extracted from either sample type. TCRbeta CDR3 regions were amplified from genomic DNA by means of the immunoSEQ Assay, a bias-controlled multiplex PCR. The paper's processing steps were these. The number of nucleated cells in each sample was estimated from the amplification of reference gene primers within the assay. To quantify the absolute abundance of each unique TCRbeta CDR3 rearrangement, sequence reads were collapsed and filtered. For each sample, productive Simpson clonality was calculated as the square root of Simpson's diversity index over productive rearrangements. In TCRdb, the immuneACCESS table is reduced to in-frame sequences with V and J assigned. These tables do not hold every clone; where another copy was compared, an unresolved V gene accounts for under half, and the others remain unexplained. D and trimming come from the DNA, and the V and J calls and clone size come from that table. Here the sample has hundreds of thousands of clones; 70% to 90% occur a single time. The ten largest clonotypes hold over 9.5% of the sample.

The data stem from a study of blood T cell repertoires in COVID-19 (dated by TCRdb to 2018 to 2021). Some background on the complete study: The collaborator samples originated in the United States, Italy and Spain and spanned the acute and convalescent phases of COVID-19. The material from the prospective study consisted of cDNA or gDNA derived from T cells, B-cell-depleted T cells, or PBMCs. The dataset comprised deeply sampled blood TCRbeta repertoires from subjects exposed to, actively infected with, or recovered from COVID-19. The repertoires were made available in a free public database intended to serve as a resource for research on the immune response to SARS-CoV-2. The samples were drawn from two sources: the first 160 participants of the ongoing ImmuneRACE study, and 950 to 1,500 subjects contributed by 6 global collaborators. A de-identified subject ID, COVID-19 status, age in years and sex were almost always included in the sample metadata. Where HLA class I and class II types were available, the types were taken from metadata supplied by the sample provider, not from assay-based typing.

Summary of the overall study and its limitations: Clinical and demographic metadata were provided uncurated, with the amount varying by source and participant.

The TCR sequence derives from a woman aged 18-35 years who had recovered from COVID-19. The sequenced sample consisted of peripheral blood.

The nucleotide sequence reads as follows: TGCGCCAGCAGTGAAAGGGTTGGACAGGGGGCTTATGAGCAGTTCTTC. This yields the protein CASSERVGQGAYEQFF. The chain is made from TRBV10-1 and TRBJ2-1, with 11 junctional bases fitting TRBD1. The germline V and J ends show losses of 3 bases and 8 bases respectively, and no gene match explains 9 bases of the junction. From the cysteine up to the phenylalanine, the CDR3 has a length of 16 residues. CDR3 DNA is the only sequence kept; it has 48 bases, read in frame from the first base. Based on the germline V gene (reference sequence), the CDR1 and CDR2 sequences are WNHNN and SYGVQD.